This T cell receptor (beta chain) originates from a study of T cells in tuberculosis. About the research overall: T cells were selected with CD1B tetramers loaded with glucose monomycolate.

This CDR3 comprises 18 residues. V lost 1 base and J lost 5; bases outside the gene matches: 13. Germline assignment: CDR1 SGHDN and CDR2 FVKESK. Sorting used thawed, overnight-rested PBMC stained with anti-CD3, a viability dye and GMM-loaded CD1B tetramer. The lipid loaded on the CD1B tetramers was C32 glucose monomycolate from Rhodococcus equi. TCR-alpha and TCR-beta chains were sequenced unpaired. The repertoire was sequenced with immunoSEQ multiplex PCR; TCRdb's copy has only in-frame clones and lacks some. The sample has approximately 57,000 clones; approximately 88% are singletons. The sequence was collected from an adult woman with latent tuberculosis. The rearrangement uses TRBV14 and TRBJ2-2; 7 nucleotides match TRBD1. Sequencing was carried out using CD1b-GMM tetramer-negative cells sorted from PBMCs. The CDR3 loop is CASSQVGKDRSLTGELFF. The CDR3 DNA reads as TGTGCCAGCAGCCAAGTGGGAAAGGACAGGTCCTTAACCGGGGAGCTGTTTTTT.